Presented here are 23 T cell receptor beta chains from one specimen sequenced in a study of blood T cell repertoires in COVID-19. Profiling relied on immunoSEQ multiplex PCR, and the TCRdb table lists in-frame clones only, not all of them. The sample carries 250,000 to 300,000 clones, approximately 89% recorded once. Sequencing input: peripheral blood. These receptors were taken from a woman aged 60-70 years with acute or convalescent COVID-19.

The V and J genes are TRBV11-2 and TRBJ1-2; 12 bases align to TRBD1. J was trimmed by 5 bases and V by 4 bases; bases with no gene match: 2. Per the germline V gene, CDR1 is SGHAT and CDR2 is FQNNGV. This CDR3 is 14 amino acids long. CDR3 DNA: TGTGCCAGCAGCTGGGGACAGGGGGCGTATGGCTACACCTTC. This translates into CASSWGQGAYGYTF.

The gene calls are TRBV27 and TRBJ1-6; D ambiguous. V shed 3 bases and J shed 10 bases, with 7 bases lying between them. Germline V gene lookup returns CDR1 MNHEY and CDR2 SMNVEV (reference sequence). The CDR3 runs 12 residues. The CDR3 DNA sequence: TGTGCCAGCAGTTTTCAGGCCTCACCCCTCCACTTT. It translates to CASSFQASPLHF.

The chain has TRBV7-3 and TRBJ2-2; D is perhaps TRBD2 (5 bases). Trimming stripped 5 bases from V and 0 bases from J, with 10 bases between. From germline, CDR1 is SGHTA and CDR2 FQGTGA. This CDR3 is built from 15 residues. The CDR3 protein is CASSPGLTNTGELFF. DNA for the CDR3: TGTGCCAGCAGCCCCGGACTGACGAACACCGGGGAGCTGTTTTTT.

The chain joins TRBV19 to TRBJ2-3; 8 bases agree with TRBD1. This CDR3 has 13 residues. Germline CDR1 and CDR2: LNHDA and SQIVND (reference sequence). V dropped 7 bases and J dropped 5; count of bases not matched to a gene: 5. The CDR3 loop is CASKLQGGDTQYF. In DNA, the CDR3 is TGTGCCAGTAAATTACAGGGGGGAGATACGCAGTATTTT.

This chain's CDR3 is CASRDRGLSQPQHF. In DNA, the CDR3 is TGTGCCAGCAGGGACAGGGGGTTAAGTCAGCCCCAGCATTTT. The V and J genes are TRBV2 and TRBJ1-5; TRBD1 agrees at 10 bases. Trimming at V came to 6 bases and at J to 6 bases, leaving 5 bases not matched to a gene. Looked up from germline, CDR1 is SNHLY and CDR2 is FYNNEI. There are 14 residues in the CDR3.

This clone was recorded only once. This rearrangement joins TRBV27 to TRBJ2-6; D perhaps matches TRBD2 (5 bases). The CDR3 is 15 amino acids. Germline V CDR1 and CDR2: MNHEY, SMNVEV (reference sequence). V dropped 0 bases and J dropped 4 bases, with 7 bases sitting between them. DNA of the CDR3: TGTGCCAGCAGTTTATCCCCTAGCGGGGCCAACGTCCTGACTTTC. Protein: CASSLSPSGANVLTF.

The chain couples TRBV19 to TRBJ1-6; 7 nucleotides agree with TRBD1. Germline lookup yields CDR1 LNHDA and CDR2 SQIVND (reference sequence). V dropped 3 bases and J dropped 8; count of bases not matched to a gene: 10. The CDR3 has 16 residues. The CDR3, as DNA: TGTGCCAGTAGTATCCACCCAGGGGGTGGTGATTCACCCCTCCACTTT. It encodes CASSIHPGGGDSPLHF.

This clone was observed a handful of times. The rearrangement joins TRBV7-8 to TRBJ1-6, with 7 bases fitting TRBD1. Germline values: CDR1 SGHVS, CDR2 FQNEAQ. The V segment lost 1 base and the J segment 9 bases; nucleotides outside the gene matches: 3. This CDR3 spans 14 amino acids. The DNA of the CDR3 is TGTGCCAGCAGCTTAGGACAGGGCTCTTCACCCCTCCACTTT. It yields the protein CASSLGQGSSPLHF.

The J gene is TRBJ2-1, the V gene TRBV6-5; 7 bases fit TRBD2. Looked up from germline, CDR1 is MNHEY and CDR2 is SVGAGI. The CDR3 is made up of 14 amino acids. With 6 bases clipped from V and 1 base from J, the junction kept 3 bases outside the gene matches. The chain's CDR3 is CASSSGTSYNEQFF. The DNA of the CDR3 is TGTGCCAGCAGCAGCGGGACTTCCTACAATGAGCAGTTCTTC.

The genes are TRBV2 and TRBJ1-2, with 7 bases lining up with TRBD1. The V segment lost 6 bases and the J segment 4 bases; nucleotides outside the gene matches: 2. Per the germline V gene, CDR1 is SNHLY and CDR2 is FYNNEI. The CDR3 totals 12 residues. CDR3 loop: CASRGQSYGYTF. For the CDR3, the DNA is TGTGCCAGCAGGGGACAGAGCTATGGCTACACCTTC.

The chain employs TRBV19 and TRBJ1-5, with D unclear. The V gene's germline CDR1 is LNHDA and CDR2 SQIVND (reference sequence). The CDR3 is made up of 15 amino acids. V lost 10 bases, J lost 0 bases, and 16 bases lay in between. CDR3 sequence: CATDTDSYSNQPQHF. The CDR3 DNA is TGTGCCACGGATACAGATTCCTATAGCAATCAGCCCCAGCATTTT.

The chain carries TRBV7-7 and TRBJ1-1; 9 bases are shared with TRBD1. The CDR3 sequence is 13 residues long. V dropped 5 bases and J dropped 6; count of bases not matched to a gene: 4. In germline, CDR1 is SSHAT, CDR2 FNYEAQ (reference sequence). Here the CDR3 reads CASSPDRGAEAFF. The CDR3 DNA reads TGTGCCAGCAGCCCGGACAGGGGCGCTGAAGCTTTCTTT.

This clone was seen ten or more times. The chain combines TRBV4-3 with TRBJ1-3; the D gene is possibly TRBD1 (6 bases). Trimming cost V 4 bases and J 0 bases, with 13 bases left between them. Germline CDR1 reads LGHNA; CDR2 reads YSLEER. The CDR3 contains 16 residues. The CDR3 sequence is CASSRDRDISGNTIYF. Written as DNA, the CDR3 is TGCGCCAGCAGCCGCGACCGGGACATCTCTGGAAACACCATATATTTT.

The chain has TRBV5-1 and TRBJ1-6; the D is unclear. The CDR3 runs 13 residues. The germline V and J ends were trimmed by 4 bases and 7 bases, with 9 bases remaining between them. In germline, CDR1 is SGHRS, CDR2 YFSETQ. CDR3 region: CASSASGNSPLHF. The CDR3 DNA reads as TGCGCCAGCAGCGCCTCGGGAAATTCACCCCTCCACTTT.

The genes are TRBV3-1 (or the pseudogene TRBV3-2) and TRBJ2-5; 8 bases are a match to TRBD2. The V gene end was trimmed by 1 base and the J gene end by 7 bases; junction bases not matched to a gene: 5. This CDR3 region has 14 residues. Germline loops: CDR1 LGHDT, CDR2 YNNKEL (reference sequence). The CDR3 DNA sequence: TGTGCCAGCAGCCAAGCAGCGGGAGATGGGACCCAGTACTTC. Protein: CASSQAAGDGTQYF.

The rearrangement uses TRBV9 and TRBJ1-6, with D uncertain. Trimming stripped 0 bases from V and 9 bases from J, with 10 bases between. The germline V gene has CDR1 SGDLS and CDR2 YYNGEE. The CDR3 has 14 amino acids. The CDR3, as DNA: TGTGCCAGCAGCGTAGTAGCCCTGGGTTCACCCCTCCACTTT. It specifies CASSVVALGSPLHF.

The gene calls are TRBV7-8 and TRBJ1-2; 7 bases map to TRBD1. V was clipped by 8 bases and J by 3 bases; unmatched bases: 9. The CDR3 has 14 amino acids. Germline CDR1 is SGHVS and CDR2 is FQNEAQ. The chain's CDR3 is CASLPTGLHYGYTF. For the CDR3, the DNA is TGTGCCAGCTTACCGACAGGGCTCCACTATGGCTACACCTTC.

This rearrangement joins TRBV6-2 or TRBV6-3 to TRBJ1-5; TRBD1 is a possible D gene (6 bases). V was cut by 0 bases and J by 0 bases, with 18 bases left in between. Germline-derived CDR1 and CDR2 are MNHEY and SVGEGT. The CDR3 consists of 19 residues. CDR3 bases: TGTGCCAGCAGTTACTCGGGCAGGGGCCCAGAAAATAGCAATCAGCCCCAGCATTTT. Translating gives CASSYSGRGPENSNQPQHF.

The CDR3 here is CASSLWQAANTGELFF. The CDR3 DNA is TGTGCCAGCAGCTTGTGGCAGGCCGCGAACACCGGGGAGCTGTTTTTT. V and J are TRBV5-8 and TRBJ2-2; the D is unclear. Germline V CDR1 and CDR2: SGHTS, YDEGEE. Trimming took off 1 base at V and 0 bases at J, with 10 bases between the two ends. The CDR3 consists of 16 residues.

Worth noting for this clone: In the same sample, other DNA sequences code for this CDR3. CDR3 nucleotide sequence: TGTGCCAGCAGCTTCGGACTAGCGGGGGGGTCTGAGCAGTTCTTC. Amino acids: CASSFGLAGGSEQFF. The J gene is TRBJ2-1, the V gene TRBV7-6; 15 bases match TRBD2. The V gene's germline CDR1 is SGHVS and CDR2 FNYEAQ. Unmatched junction bases numbered 3, after V lost 3 bases and J lost 9 bases. This CDR3 has 15 residues.

CDR3: CASRDGTTYTGELFF. The CDR3 nucleotides are TGTGCCAGCAGGGACGGGACAACCTACACCGGGGAGCTGTTTTTT. The gene calls are TRBV2 and TRBJ2-2, with D possibly being TRBD1 (6 bases). V lost 6 bases, J lost 3 bases, and 14 bases lay in between. CDR3 length: 15 residues. The germline V gene has CDR1 SNHLY and CDR2 FYNNEI.

The chain combines TRBV4-1 with TRBJ2-1, with D perhaps TRBD2 (6 bases). Trimming cost V 4 bases and J 0 bases, with 19 bases left between them. The CDR3 sequence is 18 residues long. Germline V gene lookup returns CDR1 MGHRA and CDR2 YSYEKL. For the CDR3, the DNA is TGCGCCAGCAGCCCCAAGGAGGGGAGCGGAAGCTCCTACAATGAGCAGTTCTTC. Translation gives CASSPKEGSGSSYNEQFF.

The rearrangement links TRBV2 to TRBJ1-1; 7 bases align to TRBD1. Unmatched junction bases numbered 8, after V lost 8 bases and J lost 5 bases. Germline V gives CDR1 SNHLY, CDR2 FYNNEI. CDR3 size: 13 residues. CDR3 loop: CASPNRGWTEAFF. DNA of the CDR3: TGTGCCAGCCCGAACAGGGGTTGGACTGAAGCTTTCTTT. The whole variable domain, remainder taken from reference TRBV2 and TRBJ1-1, is EPEVTQTPSHQVTQMGQEVILRCVPISNHLYFYWYRQILGQKVEFLVSFYNNEISEKSEIFDDQFSVERPDGSNFTLKIRSTKLEDSAMYFCASPNRGWTEAFFGQGTRLTVV.